A single T cell receptor beta chain is shown here with its context. What it recognizes is unknown. This sample was taken from a study of cytomegalovirus exposure and HLA in healthy donors. 13 Jbeta primers and 60 Vbeta primers were used for the PCR. Original handling: In a later analysis, around 10 million of 65 million to 80 million unique beta chains occurred in at least two donors. TCRdb keeps only in-frame clones here, not all; method: immunoSEQ multiplex PCR. V, J and clone size derive from that table, while D and trimming were established from the DNA sequence. The data show 60,000 or so clones, about 80% seen once. The study's findings and limits: A later analysis, which compared TCR beta chains of equal frequency, found the HLA-associated ones more clonally expanded. Across donors, most TCRs were seen rarely, yet some public ones were widespread. More than 150 TCR beta chains were listed as cytomegalovirus-associated.

There are 13 residues in the CDR3. Germline CDR1 and CDR2: SNHLY and FYNNEI. After removal of 7 bases from V and 0 bases from J, the junction contained 3 bases not matched to a gene. This rearrangement joins TRBV2 to TRBJ2-7; 7 nucleotides match TRBD1. This clonotype originated in a man in his forties or fifties in good health and CMV-seronegative. The source material was PBMCs. DNA for the CDR3: TGTGCCAGCATACGACAGGGCTCCTACGAGCAGTACTTC. Translated: CASIRQGSYEQYF.